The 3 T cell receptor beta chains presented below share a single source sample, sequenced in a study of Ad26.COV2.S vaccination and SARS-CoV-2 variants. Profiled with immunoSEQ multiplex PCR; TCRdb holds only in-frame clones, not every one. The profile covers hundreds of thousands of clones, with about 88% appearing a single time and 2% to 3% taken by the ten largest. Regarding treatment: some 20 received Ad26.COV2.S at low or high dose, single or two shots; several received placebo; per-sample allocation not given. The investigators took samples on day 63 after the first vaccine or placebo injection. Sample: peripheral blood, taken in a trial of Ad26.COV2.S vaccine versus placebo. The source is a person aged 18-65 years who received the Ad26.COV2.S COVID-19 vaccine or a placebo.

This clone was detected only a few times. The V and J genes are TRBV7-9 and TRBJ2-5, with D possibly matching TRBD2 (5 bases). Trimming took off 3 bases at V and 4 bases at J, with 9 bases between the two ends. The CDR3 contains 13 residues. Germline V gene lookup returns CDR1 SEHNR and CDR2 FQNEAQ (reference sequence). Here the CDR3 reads CASSLPAGETQYF. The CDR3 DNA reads TGTGCCAGCAGCTTGCCGGCGGGAGAGACCCAGTACTTC. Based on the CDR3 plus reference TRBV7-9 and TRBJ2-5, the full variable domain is DTGVSQNPRHKITKRGQNVTFRCDPISEHNRLYWYRQTLGQGPEFLTYFQNEAQLEKSRLLSDRFSAERPKGSFSTLEIQRTEQGDSAMYLCASSLPAGETQYFGPGTRLLVL.

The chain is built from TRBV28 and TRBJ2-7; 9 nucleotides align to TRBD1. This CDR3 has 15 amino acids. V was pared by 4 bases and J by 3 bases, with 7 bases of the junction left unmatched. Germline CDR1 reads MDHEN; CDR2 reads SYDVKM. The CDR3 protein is CASSSRQGDLYEQYF. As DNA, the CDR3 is TGTGCCAGCAGTTCCCGACAGGGGGACCTCTACGAGCAGTACTTC.

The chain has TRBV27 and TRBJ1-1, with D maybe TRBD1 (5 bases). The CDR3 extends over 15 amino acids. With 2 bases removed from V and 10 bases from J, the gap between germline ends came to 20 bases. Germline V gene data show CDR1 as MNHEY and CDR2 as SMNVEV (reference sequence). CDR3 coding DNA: TGTGCCAGCAGTTTAGTAGCAGGGATGCGTTCGGGAGCTTTCTTT. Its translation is CASSLVAGMRSGAFF.